This T cell receptor beta chain stems from a study of shared clonotypes between healthy human individuals. Notes on this clone: Additional DNA sequences in this sample encode the identical CDR3.

Sequencing used immunoSEQ multiplex PCR; TCRdb keeps in-frame clones, though not all of them. This repertoire shows 2 million to 2.5 million clones, under 97% found once; its top ten account for more than 0.1%. V shed 5 bases and J 2 bases; nucleotides not matched to a gene: 6. Germline CDR1 SGHTA, CDR2 FQGNSA. This CDR3 contains 15 residues. Sample: naive CD4+ T cells sorted from blood. Described subset: CD45RA+ positively selected. The sequence was obtained from a man aged 18 to 30 in good health. The chain couples TRBV7-2 to TRBJ2-7, with 10 bases that match TRBD1. CDR3 nucleotides: TGTGCCAGCAGCCCTTCCGGGACAGGGGCCTACGAGCAGTACTTC. Translating it yields CASSPSGTGAYEQYF.